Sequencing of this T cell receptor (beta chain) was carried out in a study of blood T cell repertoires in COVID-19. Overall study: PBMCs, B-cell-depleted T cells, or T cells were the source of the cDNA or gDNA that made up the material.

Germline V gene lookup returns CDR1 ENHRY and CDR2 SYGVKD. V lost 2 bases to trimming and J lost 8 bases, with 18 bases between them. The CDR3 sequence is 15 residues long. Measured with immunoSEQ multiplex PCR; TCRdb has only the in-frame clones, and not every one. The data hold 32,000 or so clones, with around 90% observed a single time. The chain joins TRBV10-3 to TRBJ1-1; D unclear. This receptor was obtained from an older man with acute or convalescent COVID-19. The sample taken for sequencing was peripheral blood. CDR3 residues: CAISEAGPPGEEAFF. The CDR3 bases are TGTGCCATCAGTGAGGCGGGTCCCCCGGGCGAGGAAGCTTTCTTT.